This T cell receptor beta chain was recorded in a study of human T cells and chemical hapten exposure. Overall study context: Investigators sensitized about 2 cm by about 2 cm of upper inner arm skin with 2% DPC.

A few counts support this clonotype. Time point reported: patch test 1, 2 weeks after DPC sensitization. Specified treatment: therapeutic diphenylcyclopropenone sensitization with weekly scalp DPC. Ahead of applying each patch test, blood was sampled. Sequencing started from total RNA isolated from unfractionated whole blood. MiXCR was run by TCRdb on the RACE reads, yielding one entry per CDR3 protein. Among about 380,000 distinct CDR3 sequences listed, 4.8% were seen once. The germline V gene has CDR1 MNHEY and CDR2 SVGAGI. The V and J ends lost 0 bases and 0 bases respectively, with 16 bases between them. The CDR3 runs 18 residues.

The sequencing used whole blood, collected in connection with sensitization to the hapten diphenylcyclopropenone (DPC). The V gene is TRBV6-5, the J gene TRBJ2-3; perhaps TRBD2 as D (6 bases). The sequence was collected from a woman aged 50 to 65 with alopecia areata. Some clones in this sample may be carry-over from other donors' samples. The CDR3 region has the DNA TGTGCCAGCAGTTACTCTTCGACTAGAAGCCCTAGCACAGATACGCAGTATTTT. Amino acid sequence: CASSYSSTRSPSTDTQYF.